This T cell receptor (beta chain) derives from a study of chemoradiotherapy in HPV16-positive cancers. Repertoires were generated with immunoSEQ multiplex PCR, while TCRdb's copy carries only in-frame clones and drops some. Among roughly 34,000 clones listed, around 87% were seen once. CDR3 length: 14 amino acids. V was pared by 6 bases and J by 6 bases, with 7 bases of the junction left unmatched. The germline V gene has CDR1 LNHDA and CDR2 SQIVND (reference sequence). The sequenced sample was blood, obtained from a patient who underwent chemoradiotherapy. The chain recombines TRBV19 with TRBJ2-1, with TRBD1 matching 8 bases. The source is a human donor with HPV-associated anogenital cancer. CDR3 in DNA: TGTGCCAGTAGCAGGACAGGGATAGGCAATGAGCAGTTCTTC. Protein product: CASSRTGIGNEQFF.